This entry lists 9 T cell receptor beta chains sequenced from one sample in a study of cytomegalovirus exposure and HLA in healthy donors. 60 Vbeta and 13 Jbeta primers were used in PCR. Some clones are missing from TCRdb's copy, which holds only in-frame ones; the method was immunoSEQ multiplex PCR. The sample has some 100,000 clones, roughly 79% seen once. Material: PBMCs. The origin of the receptors is a woman aged 40 to 49 in good health and CMV-seronegative.

The chain employs TRBV28 and TRBJ2-7; 11 nucleotides align to TRBD2. From germline, CDR1 is MDHEN and CDR2 SYDVKM. With 3 bases clipped from V and 11 bases from J, the junction kept 9 bases outside the gene matches. The CDR3 runs to 14 residues. CDR3 residues: CASSLGTSGRRKYF. CDR3 bases: TGTGCCAGCAGTTTGGGAACTAGCGGGAGAAGAAAGTACTTC.

The rearrangement joins TRBV7-2 to TRBJ1-1, with a weak D call TRBD1 (5 bases). Trimming took 5 bases from V and 4 from J, leaving 14 bases between them. Germline V gene sequence: CDR1 SGHTA, CDR2 FQGNSA. The CDR3 sequence is 14 residues long. CDR3 in amino acids: CASSPGLGITEAFF. The CDR3 DNA reads TGTGCCAGCAGCCCAGGGTTGGGTATCACTGAAGCTTTCTTT. Complete variable domain (other parts from reference TRBV7-2 and TRBJ1-1): GAGVSQSPSNKVTEKGKDVELRCDPISGHTALYWYRQSLGQGLEFLIYFQGNSAPDKSGLPSDRFSAERTGGSVSTLTIQRTQQEDSAVYLCASSPGLGITEAFFGQGTRLTVV.

CDR3 DNA: TGCGCCAGCAGCGTCGGACAGGGGCGTGAAAAACTGTTTTTT. Its protein product is CASSVGQGREKLFF. The V and J genes are TRBV5-1 and TRBJ1-4; 9 nucleotides line up with TRBD1. The CDR3 is 14 amino acids. The V and J ends lost 4 bases and 7 bases, in that order; junction bases with no gene match: 5. Germline CDR1 reads SGHRS; CDR2 reads YFSETQ.

This rearrangement joins TRBV29-1 to TRBJ2-7; TRBD2 aligns across 8 bases. J was trimmed by 2 bases and V by 5 bases; bases with no gene match: 8. This CDR3 region has 14 residues. Germline CDR1 and CDR2: SQVTM and ANQGSEA. The CDR3 DNA reads as TGCAGCGTTCTGTCACTAGCGGACACCTACGAGCAGTACTTC. Translating gives CSVLSLADTYEQYF.

The V call is TRBV28, the J call TRBJ2-5, with a possible D match to TRBD2 (6 bases). The J call could be wrong; TRBJ2-7 is a better fit for the DNA end. The CDR3 has 19 amino acids. CDR1 and CDR2 (germline): MDHEN, SYDVKM. This chain's CDR3 is CASGPGPGTLLSSFYEQYF. CDR3 in DNA: TGTGCCAGCGGTCCGGGGCCAGGGACTCTCCTCTCCTCCTTCTACGAGCAGTACTTC.

CDR3 nucleotides: TGTGCCAGTAGTATAGTCGGTGGACAGGGCAGCACTGAAGCTTTCTTT. This encodes CASSIVGGQGSTEAFF. The chain joins TRBV19 to TRBJ1-1; 8 bases line up with TRBD1. CDR3 length equals 16 residues. In germline, CDR1 is LNHDA, CDR2 SQIVND (reference sequence). Germline trimming cut 1 base from V and 4 bases from J; bases unmatched to any gene: 8.

This clone has just a few counts. The chain links TRBV14 to TRBJ1-1, with a tentative D call TRBD1 (6 bases). Between the trimmed V and J ends, which lost 2 bases and 1 base, there was a span of 26 bases. Germline V gene sequence: CDR1 SGHDN, CDR2 FVKESK. This CDR3 spans 20 amino acids. Here the CDR3 DNA reads TGTGCCAGCAGCCAACGGCTGACAGGAAACAGGGCGCTGGGGAACACTGAAGCTTTCTTT. Protein sequence: CASSQRLTGNRALGNTEAFF. The full variable domain, rest sourced from reference TRBV14 and TRBJ1-1, is EAGVTQFPSHSVIEKGQTVTLRCDPISGHDNLYWYRRVMGKEIKFLLHFVKESKQDESGMPNNRFLAERTGGTYSTLKVQPAELEDSGVYFCASSQRLTGNRALGNTEAFFGQGTRLTVV.

This sequence joins TRBV4-3 and TRBJ2-1, with 8 bases aligning to TRBD1. V lost 0 bases, J lost 10 bases, and 8 bases stayed unmatched. CDR1 LGHNA and CDR2 YSLEER come from the germline V gene. This CDR3 comprises 15 residues. The CDR3: CASSQEGQVSREQFF. The CDR3 DNA follows: TGCGCCAGCAGCCAAGAGGGACAGGTCTCAAGAGAGCAGTTCTTC.

The CDR3: CASKSAAARNEAFF. DNA for the CDR3: TGTGCCAGTAAGAGTGCGGCAGCGCGGAATGAAGCTTTCTTT. V and J are TRBV19 and TRBJ1-1; D is undetermined. Germline V gives CDR1 LNHDA, CDR2 SQIVND (reference sequence). V lost 7 bases and J 7 bases, leaving 19 bases between the germline ends. The CDR3 is made up of 14 amino acids. Full variable domain (outside the CDR3, taken from reference TRBV19 and TRBJ1-1): DGGITQSPKYLFRKEGQNVTLSCEQNLNHDAMYWYRQDPGQGLRLIYYSQIVNDFQKGDIAEGYSVSREKKESFPLTVTSAQKNPTAFYLCASKSAAARNEAFFGQGTRLTVV.